Sequencing of this T cell receptor (beta chain) was carried out in a study of T cells in Graves' hyperthyroidism and ophthalmopathy. Study results and limitations: A median around 6 months before onset, the model predicted ophthalmopathy.

Amplified TCR beta CDR3 regions derived from RNA transcripts. The HTBI primer set was used in a first-round RT-PCR of the TCR CDR3. TCRdb used MiXCR to reprocess the multiplex PCR reads, holding one entry per CDR3 protein. The data hold approximately 510,000 distinct CDR3 sequences, with 40% to 55% observed a single time. From germline, CDR1 is DFQATT and CDR2 SNEGSKA (reference sequence). V was pared by 0 bases and J by 2 bases, with 5 bases between. CDR3 length equals 13 residues. This clonotype was counted ten times or more. Its specificity is not known. Sequencing used peripheral blood or thyroid tissue (not recorded which). The rearrangement joins TRBV20-1 to TRBJ1-3; D remains unclear. The receptor was isolated from an adult woman with Graves' disease, either hyperthyroidism or ophthalmopathy (not recorded which). The CDR3 loop reads CSAREDTGNTIYF. DNA of the CDR3: TGCAGTGCTAGAGAGGATACTGGAAACACCATATATTTT.